A selection of T cell receptor beta chains follows, all from one sample in a study of T cell responses to AZD1222 COVID-19 vaccine. The assay was immunoSEQ multiplex PCR, and TCRdb's table has in-frame clones only and misses some. The sample lists some 86,000 clones; around 82% were seen once. The source was peripheral blood, collected on day 0 of AZD1222 vaccination. The source of these receptors is an adult in good health. Both conserved end residues are part of each CDR3. A D gene is named only where the DNA matches it firmly. Some rows have no size entry. The others give once, few or many, or a class for an expanded clone.

14,few,TRBD2,TRBV6-4,TRBJ2-3,CASSDGGGADTQYF,TGTGCCAGCAGTGACGGCGGGGGGGCAGATACGCAGTATTTT
14,.,.,TRBV30,TRBJ2-5,CAWSVIGGQETQYF,TGTGCCTGGAGTGTAATCGGAGGACAAGAGACCCAGTACTTC
13,.,.,TRBV10-3,TRBJ2-2,CAISRAGPGELFF,TGTGCCATCAGTCGGGCTGGCCCCGGGGAGCTGTTTTTT
14,few,TRBD1,TRBV3-1/TRBV3-2,TRBJ2-5,CASSQRDRTATQYF,TGTGCCAGCAGCCAAAGGGACAGGACGGCGACCCAGTACTTC
12,.,.,TRBV12-3/TRBV12-4,TRBJ2-3,CASSSARGTQYF,TGTGCCAGCAGTTCAGCCAGGGGTACGCAGTATTTT
16,.,TRBD1,TRBV14,TRBJ1-1,CASSPQRRGLNTEAFF,TGTGCCAGCAGCCCACAGCGAAGGGGGCTAAACACTGAAGCTTTCTTT
16,.,.,TRBV20-1,TRBJ1-5,CSASGGGGRSNQPQHF,TGCAGTGCTAGTGGAGGGGGGGGGCGAAGCAATCAGCCCCAGCATTTT
14,.,TRBD1,TRBV25-1,TRBJ1-4,CASSKGAWSEKLFF,TGTGCCAGCAGTAAGGGGGCTTGGAGTGAAAAACTGTTTTTT
15,.,TRBD2,TRBV14,TRBJ2-1,CASRPSGTSIVEQFF,TGTGCCAGCAGACCGTCGGGGACTAGCATCGTTGAGCAGTTCTTC
13,.,.,TRBV6-6,TRBJ1-1,CASSSDLRTEAFF,TGTGCCAGCAGTTCGGACCTAAGGACTGAAGCTTTCTTT
15,.,TRBD1,TRBV24-1,TRBJ2-2,CATSGQGMDTGELFF,TGTGCCACCAGTGGACAGGGAATGGACACCGGGGAGCTGTTTTTT
14,.,.,TRBV27,TRBJ1-1,CASSLGSRNTEAFF,TGTGCCAGCAGTTTAGGGTCTCGGAACACTGAAGCTTTCTTT
14,.,.,TRBV11-2,TRBJ1-5,CASSLDSANQPQHF,TGTGCCAGCAGCCTGGACAGCGCTAATCAGCCCCAGCATTTT
17,.,.,TRBV11-2,TRBJ2-2,CASSLDRAERVTGELFF,TGTGCCAGCAGCTTAGATCGAGCAGAGCGAGTCACCGGGGAGCTGTTTTTT
15,once,TRBD1,TRBV19,TRBJ2-1,CASSTGQGANNEQFF,TGTGCCAGTAGTACGGGACAGGGGGCGAACAATGAGCAGTTCTTC
16,.,.,TRBV5-1,TRBJ2-1,CASSLDNRASTDEQFF,TGCGCCAGCAGCTTAGACAACAGGGCCTCTACCGATGAGCAGTTCTTC
18,.,.,TRBV10-3,TRBJ1-1,CAISAGGRGQDMNTEAFF,TGTGCCATCAGTGCAGGAGGACGGGGACAAGACATGAACACTGAAGCTTTCTTT
14,.,.,TRBV30,TRBJ1-1,CAWSGLTVNTEAFF,TGTGCCTGGAGTGGATTGACAGTGAACACTGAAGCTTTCTTT
16,few,TRBD1,TRBV14,TRBJ2-7,CASSQGRRGRIYEQYF,TGTGCCAGCAGCCAAGGACGTAGGGGGCGCATCTACGAGCAGTACTTC
14,.,.,TRBV28,TRBJ1-1,CASSLGRQNTEAFF,TGTGCCAGCAGTTTGGGGAGACAGAACACTGAAGCTTTCTTT
18,.,.,TRBV19,TRBJ1-2,CASSRGNVEPFSPYGYTF,TGTGCCAGTAGTCGAGGGAACGTGGAACCTTTCTCTCCCTATGGCTACACCTTC
16,.,TRBD1,TRBV6-1,TRBJ1-2,CASSDVGGDRGRGYTF,TGTGCCAGCAGTGATGTCGGGGGCGACAGGGGACGTGGCTACACCTTC
13,.,.,TRBV2,TRBJ1-5,CASNTGSNQPQHF,TGTGCCAGCAACACAGGTTCCAATCAGCCCCAGCATTTT
14,.,.,TRBV5-1,TRBJ2-1,CASRQIGAPNEQFF,TGCGCCAGCAGGCAAATAGGAGCCCCTAATGAGCAGTTCTTC
15,.,.,TRBV30,TRBJ2-2,CAWKYQAANTGELFF,TGTGCCTGGAAGTATCAAGCGGCGAACACCGGGGAGCTGTTTTTT
16,few,TRBD2,TRBV10-2,TRBJ2-7,CASRDPPGLASHEQYF,TGCGCCAGTCGGGATCCGCCGGGACTAGCCTCTCACGAGCAGTACTTC
15,once,TRBD1,TRBV3-1/TRBV3-2,TRBJ1-2,CASSLGTVSNYGYTF,TGTGCCAGCAGCCTGGGGACAGTCTCTAACTATGGCTACACCTTC
13,.,.,TRBV18,TRBJ1-5,CASSPDQSQPQHF,TGTGCCAGCTCACCCGACCAATCTCAGCCCCAGCATTTT
20,.,TRBD1,TRBV28,TRBJ1-3,CASSLFLLGSTGGSGNTIYF,TGTGCCAGCAGTTTGTTTTTATTGGGCTCCACAGGGGGCTCTGGAAACACCATATATTTT
16,.,TRBD1,TRBV18,TRBJ2-1,CASSPQRGTADNEQFF,TGTGCCAGCTCACCACAGCGTGGGACAGCCGACAATGAGCAGTTCTTC
15,.,.,TRBV19,TRBJ1-2,CASSRPGKGNYGYTF,TGTGCCAGTAGTAGGCCAGGAAAGGGTAACTATGGCTACACCTTC
16,.,TRBD1,TRBV7-9,TRBJ1-3,CASSLEARGLGNTIYF,TGTGCCAGCAGCTTAGAAGCCAGGGGGTTGGGAAACACCATATATTTT
14,.,.,TRBV16,TRBJ2-3,CASSETGSGDTQYF,TGTGCCAGCAGCGAAACAGGTTCGGGAGATACGCAGTATTTT
12,.,.,TRBV19,TRBJ2-7,CASSAQGYEQYF,TGTGCCAGTAGTGCACAGGGTTACGAGCAGTACTTC
13,few,.,TRBV5-6,TRBJ1-5,CASSVLGGQPQHF,TGTGCCAGCAGCGTGTTGGGGGGCCAGCCCCAGCATTTT
14,.,TRBD1,TRBV19,TRBJ1-1,CASRTTGRGTEAFF,TGTGCCAGTAGAACGACAGGGCGGGGTACTGAAGCTTTCTTT
14,.,TRBD1,TRBV10-2,TRBJ1-5,CASSEDRGKQPQHF,TGCGCCAGCAGTGAGGACAGGGGGAAACAGCCCCAGCATTTT
17,.,.,TRBV2,TRBJ2-2,CASSEPVGGTNTGELFF,TGTGCCAGCAGTGAACCGGTGGGGGGCACGAACACCGGGGAGCTGTTTTTT
11,once,.,TRBV11-2,TRBJ1-6,CASSSSGPLHF,TGTGCCAGCAGCTCCTCAGGGCCCCTCCACTTT
12,.,.,TRBV29-1,TRBJ1-2,CSVGGGSYGYTF,TGCAGCGTTGGTGGGGGAAGCTATGGCTACACCTTC
13,.,.,TRBV19,TRBJ1-1,CASSAKKGTEAFF,TGTGCCAGTAGCGCGAAGAAGGGGACTGAAGCTTTCTTT
13,few,.,TRBV5-1,TRBJ1-3,CASSYLSGNTIYF,TGCGCCAGCAGCTACCTCTCTGGAAACACCATATATTTT
16,.,TRBD2,TRBV19,TRBJ2-2,CASSMGPAGGPRELFF,TGTGCCAGTAGTATGGGCCCAGCGGGGGGGCCAAGGGAGCTGTTTTTT
13,.,TRBD2,TRBV5-4,TRBJ2-3,CASSLGGEGTQYF,TGTGCCAGCAGCTTGGGCGGGGAGGGTACGCAGTATTTT
12,.,.,TRBV10-3,TRBJ2-7,CAISQTDYEQYF,TGTGCCATCAGTCAGACAGATTACGAGCAGTACTTC
15,.,.,TRBV6-5,TRBJ1-1,CASSPGRGVNTEAFF,TGTGCCAGCAGTCCCGGGAGGGGGGTGAACACTGAAGCTTTCTTT
13,.,.,TRBV4-1,TRBJ1-1,CASSQVPNSEAFF,TGCGCCAGCAGCCAAGTGCCTAACTCTGAAGCTTTCTTT
14,.,.,TRBV3-1/TRBV3-2,TRBJ1-6,CASSQDQGNSPLHF,TGTGCCAGCAGCCAAGATCAGGGTAATTCACCCCTCCACTTT
17,.,.,TRBV2,TRBJ2-3,CASSERRRGHRVDTQYF,TGTGCCAGCAGTGAAAGAAGGAGGGGGCATAGGGTGGATACGCAGTATTTT